This is a list of T cell receptor beta chains from one sample in a study of blood T cell repertoires in COVID-19. The table came from immunoSEQ multiplex PCR; TCRdb's copy has only in-frame clones and leaves some out. This table holds some 300,000 clones, around 90% found once. The material sequenced was peripheral blood. Receptor source: a woman in her thirties or forties with COVID-19, enrolled during active disease. Each CDR3 is given with its conserved first and last residue. The D gene is left open where the match is weak. Some rows have no size entry. The others give once, few or many, or a class for an expanded clone.

v_call,clone_size,j_call,d_call,cdr3_aa,cdr3_nt
TRBV7-2,few,TRBJ2-2,TRBD2,CASSLGLRGTGELFF,TGTGCCAGCAGCTTGGGACTACGGGGGACCGGGGAGCTGTTTTTT
TRBV9,.,TRBJ2-1,.,CASSGGKGSVRSGSQFF,TGTGCCAGCAGCGGGGGAAAGGGGAGCGTTCGGAGCGGGTCACAGTTCTTC
TRBV28,once,TRBJ2-2,TRBD2,CASSPGLAGGRGELFF,TGTGCCAGCAGCCCGGGACTAGCGGGAGGCCGCGGGGAGCTGTTTTTT
TRBV18,.,TRBJ1-1,.,CASSPDGTKVRGTEAFF,TGTGCCAGCTCACCGGACGGGACGAAGGTCCGGGGGACTGAAGCTTTCTTT
TRBV28,.,TRBJ2-7,TRBD2,CASSQPGGSYEQYF,TGTGCCAGCAGCCAGCCGGGAGGGTCCTACGAGCAGTACTTC
TRBV5-4,once,TRBJ1-2,TRBD1,CASSSPGQGHYGYTF,TGTGCCAGCAGCTCACCGGGACAGGGTCACTATGGCTACACCTTC
TRBV7-2,.,TRBJ1-1,.,CASSFPGINTEAFF,TGTGCCAGCAGCTTTCCGGGGATAAACACTGAAGCTTTCTTT
TRBV5-4,.,TRBJ1-1,TRBD1,CASSLRAGGTEAFF,TGTGCCAGCAGCCTCAGGGCAGGGGGCACTGAAGCTTTCTTT
TRBV3-1/TRBV3-2,.,TRBJ2-2,TRBD1,CASSRGTDDTGELFF,TGTGCCAGCAGCCGAGGGACAGACGACACCGGGGAGCTGTTTTTT
TRBV5-1,.,TRBJ2-2,TRBD2,CASSPNAAGDPGELFF,TGCGCCAGCAGCCCTAATGCAGCGGGAGACCCCGGGGAGCTGTTTTTT
TRBV3-1/TRBV3-2,.,TRBJ2-1,TRBD2,CASSQFRGGDYNEQFF,TGTGCCAGCAGCCAATTCCGGGGGGGAGACTACAATGAGCAGTTCTTC
TRBV3-1/TRBV3-2,.,TRBJ2-1,TRBD2,CASSHLSGIVKDEQFF,TGTGCCAGCAGCCACCTTAGCGGGATCGTCAAAGATGAGCAGTTCTTC
TRBV6-2/TRBV6-3,.,TRBJ1-5,.,CASSYGSGPGGQPQHF,TGTGCCAGCAGTTACGGGTCCGGGCCCGGGGGTCAGCCCCAGCATTTT
TRBV4-1,once,TRBJ2-2,TRBD1,CASSQPTGGFDGELFF,TGCGCCAGCAGCCAACCCACAGGGGGCTTTGACGGGGAGCTGTTTTTT
TRBV2,.,TRBJ1-1,.,CASSASMREAFF,TGTGCCAGCAGCGCAAGCATGCGGGAAGCTTTCTTT
TRBV25-1,.,TRBJ1-4,.,CASRATDGNEKLFF,TGTGCCAGCAGGGCGACAGACGGTAATGAAAAACTGTTTTTT
TRBV19,.,TRBJ1-2,TRBD1,CASSPGQALNYGYTF,TGTGCCAGTAGCCCGGGACAGGCACTCAACTATGGCTACACCTTC
TRBV6-5,.,TRBJ1-1,.,CASSLNVRPGNTEAFF,TGTGCCAGCAGTTTGAACGTCCGCCCCGGTAACACTGAAGCTTTCTTT
TRBV12-3/TRBV12-4,.,TRBJ1-2,.,CASALWGGYGYTF,TGTGCCAGCGCTCTATGGGGGGGCTATGGCTACACCTTC
TRBV7-8,.,TRBJ1-5,TRBD1,CASSLPEGQGSQPQHF,TGTGCCAGCAGCTTACCCGAGGGACAGGGGAGTCAGCCCCAGCATTTT
TRBV27,.,TRBJ1-2,.,CASSLKGNYGYTF,TGTGCCAGCAGTTTAAAGGGGAACTATGGCTACACCTTC
TRBV19,few,TRBJ2-2,TRBD1,CASPAGGNTGELFF,TGTGCCAGCCCCGCAGGGGGAAACACCGGGGAGCTGTTTTTT
TRBV10-3,.,TRBJ1-1,.,CAIRAAEATEAFF,TGTGCCATCAGGGCAGCGGAAGCCACTGAAGCTTTCTTT
TRBV4-2,.,TRBJ1-2,.,CASSQESRRGYTF,TGTGCCAGCAGCCAAGAATCACGGAGGGGCTACACCTTC
TRBV29-1,.,TRBJ2-7,TRBD1,CSVLGTGTYEQYF,TGCAGCGTTCTCGGGACAGGGACCTACGAGCAGTACTTC
TRBV30,.,TRBJ1-2,.,CAWSTPPTRYGYTF,TGTGCCTGGAGTACCCCCCCAACCAGGTATGGCTACACCTTC
TRBV7-9,few,TRBJ2-7,TRBD2,CASSLAGGHHEQYF,TGTGCCAGCAGTTTAGCGGGGGGGCACCACGAGCAGTACTTC
TRBV5-5,.,TRBJ1-1,TRBD1,CASSPGTDTEAFF,TGTGCCAGCAGCCCTGGGACAGACACTGAAGCTTTCTTT
TRBV3-1/TRBV3-2,.,TRBJ1-3,.,CASSPRGAGNTIYF,TGTGCCAGCAGCCCTCGGGGGGCTGGAAACACCATATATTTT
TRBV4-2,.,TRBJ2-5,TRBD2,CASSPQTSGVPGETQYF,TGTGCCAGCAGCCCCCAGACTAGCGGGGTCCCGGGGGAGACCCAGTACTTC